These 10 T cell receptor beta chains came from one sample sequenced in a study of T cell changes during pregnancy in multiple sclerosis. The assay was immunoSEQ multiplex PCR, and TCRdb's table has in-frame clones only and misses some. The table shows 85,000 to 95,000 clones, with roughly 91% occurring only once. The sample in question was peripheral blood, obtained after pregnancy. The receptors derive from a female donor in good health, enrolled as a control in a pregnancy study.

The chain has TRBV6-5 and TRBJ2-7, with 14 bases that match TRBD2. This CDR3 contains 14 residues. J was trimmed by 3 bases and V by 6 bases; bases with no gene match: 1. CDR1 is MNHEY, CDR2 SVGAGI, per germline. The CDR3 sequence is CASSGLAGGYEQYF. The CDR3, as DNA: TGTGCCAGCAGCGGACTAGCGGGGGGCTACGAGCAGTACTTC.

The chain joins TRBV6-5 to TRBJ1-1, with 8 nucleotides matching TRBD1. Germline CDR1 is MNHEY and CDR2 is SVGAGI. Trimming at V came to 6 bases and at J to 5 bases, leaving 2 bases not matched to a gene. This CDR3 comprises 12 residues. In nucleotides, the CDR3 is TGTGCCAGCAGGCGACAGGGGACTGAAGCTTTCTTT. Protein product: CASRRQGTEAFF.

CDR3 protein: CASSLGVTLGGTDTQYF. In DNA form, the CDR3 reads TGCGCCAGCAGCTTGGGAGTCACCCTTGGAGGCACAGATACGCAGTATTTT. The rearrangement joins TRBV5-1 to TRBJ2-3, with unresolved D. The CDR3 totals 17 residues. Germline V gene sequence: CDR1 SGHRS, CDR2 YFSETQ. Trimming removed 0 bases at V and 1 base at J, with 15 bases between.

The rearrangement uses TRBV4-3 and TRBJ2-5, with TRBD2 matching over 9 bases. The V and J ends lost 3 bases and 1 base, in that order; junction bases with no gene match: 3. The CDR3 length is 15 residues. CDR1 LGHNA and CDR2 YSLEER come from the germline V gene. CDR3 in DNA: TGCGCCAGCAGCCAGCGGGGGGGGGTCCAAGAGACCCAGTACTTC. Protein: CASSQRGGVQETQYF.

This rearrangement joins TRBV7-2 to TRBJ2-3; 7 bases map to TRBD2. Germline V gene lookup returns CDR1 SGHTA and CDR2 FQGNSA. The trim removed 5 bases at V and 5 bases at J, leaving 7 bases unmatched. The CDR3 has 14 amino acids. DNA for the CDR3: TGTGCCAGCAGCAAACGGGCGGGGGTAGATACGCAGTATTTT. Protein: CASSKRAGVDTQYF.

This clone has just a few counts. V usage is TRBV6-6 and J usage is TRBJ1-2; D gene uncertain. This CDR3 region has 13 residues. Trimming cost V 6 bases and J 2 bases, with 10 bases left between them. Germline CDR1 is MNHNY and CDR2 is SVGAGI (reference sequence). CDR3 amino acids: CASSTQVNYGYTF. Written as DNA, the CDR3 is TGTGCCAGCAGCACCCAGGTGAACTATGGCTACACCTTC.

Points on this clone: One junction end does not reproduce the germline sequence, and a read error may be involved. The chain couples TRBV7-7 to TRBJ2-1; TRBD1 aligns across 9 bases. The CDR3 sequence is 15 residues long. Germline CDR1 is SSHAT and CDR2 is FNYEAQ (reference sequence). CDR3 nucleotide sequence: TGTGCTAGCAGCACGCACAGGGGGCTGGACAATGAGCAGTTCTTC. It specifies CASSTHRGLDNEQFF.

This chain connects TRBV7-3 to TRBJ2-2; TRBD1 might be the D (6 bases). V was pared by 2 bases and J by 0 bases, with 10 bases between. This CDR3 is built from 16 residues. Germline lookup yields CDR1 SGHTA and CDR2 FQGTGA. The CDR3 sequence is CASSLQGTANTGELFF. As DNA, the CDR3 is TGTGCCAGCAGCTTACAGGGGACCGCGAACACCGGGGAGCTGTTTTTT.

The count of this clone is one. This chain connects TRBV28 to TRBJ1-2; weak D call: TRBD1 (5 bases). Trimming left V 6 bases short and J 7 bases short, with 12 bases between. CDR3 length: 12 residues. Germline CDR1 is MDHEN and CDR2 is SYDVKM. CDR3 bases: TGTGCCAGCAGCCTTGGGAGGGGTGGCTACACCTTC. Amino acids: CASSLGRGGYTF.

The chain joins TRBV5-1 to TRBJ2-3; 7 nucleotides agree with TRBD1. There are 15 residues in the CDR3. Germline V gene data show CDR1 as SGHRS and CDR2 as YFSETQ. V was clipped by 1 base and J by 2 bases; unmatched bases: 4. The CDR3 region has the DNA TGCGCCAGCAGCTTGACCAAGGGGGCCACAGATACGCAGTATTTT. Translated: CASSLTKGATDTQYF.